A single sample is the source of the 30 T cell receptor beta chains below, sequenced in a study of read filtering for tumor transcriptome and immune sequencing. Molecular barcoded adaptors covering alpha/delta and beta/gamma chains were used on 400 to 450 ng RNA. Via MiXCR, TCRdb re-called the reads, giving one row per CDR3 protein. The sample consists of tens of thousands of distinct CDR3 sequences, roughly an eighth of them appearing once. Sequenced: a population of CD138-negative cells sorted from bone marrow. The receptors stem from a donor aged 40 or older with multiple myeloma.

The chain links TRBV30 to TRBJ2-3; perhaps TRBD2 as D (6 bases). V lost 4 bases and J lost 3, with 11 bases in between. Germline V gene sequence: CDR1 GTSNPN, CDR2 SVGIG (reference sequence). The CDR3 has 13 amino acids. The CDR3 DNA is TGTGCCTGGACACGGGCGGGGACAGATACGCAGTATTTT. Protein: CAWTRAGTDTQYF.

This clonotype has a count of ten or more. This chain uses TRBV27 with TRBJ2-2; no reliable D call. The V and J ends lost 6 bases and 0 bases respectively, with 11 bases between them. This CDR3 is built from 15 residues. Germline V gives CDR1 MNHEY, CDR2 SMNVEV (reference sequence). CDR3 bases: TGTGCCAGCAGCCTCGACAATCCGAACACCGGGGAGCTGTTTTTT. This translates into CASSLDNPNTGELFF.

This clonotype was seen at least ten times. V is TRBV24-1 and J is TRBJ2-1; D possibly matches TRBD1 or TRBD2 (5 bases each). The V gene lost 1 base and the J gene lost 2 bases, with 11 bases spanning the gap. In germline, CDR1 is KGHDR, CDR2 SFDVKD. The CDR3 has 16 amino acids. CDR3 region: CATSDFGGDTYNEQFF. CDR3 nucleotides: TGTGCCACCAGTGATTTTGGGGGAGACACCTACAATGAGCAGTTCTTC.

Many counts were recorded for this clonotype. Given a much more abundant clone one base away, this may be a read error. No conserved phenylalanine or tryptophan ends this CDR3, so it is likely a read error. CDR3 coding DNA: TGCAGCGTTGGGACAGATAGCAATCAGCCCCAGCATTAT. This translates into CSVGTDSNQPQHY. V usage is TRBV29-1 and J usage is TRBJ1-5; D is perhaps TRBD1 (6 bases). The CDR3 is made up of 13 amino acids. CDR1 is SQVTM and CDR2 is ANQGSEA in the germline V gene. Trimming took 4 bases from V and 0 from J, leaving 7 bases between them.

This clonotype has at least ten counts. V and J are TRBV11-2 and TRBJ2-1; D ambiguous. This CDR3 is built from 16 residues. V was trimmed by 0 bases and J by 7 bases, leaving 16 bases between them. Germline CDR1 reads SGHAT; CDR2 reads FQNNGV. The CDR3 sequence: CASSLDAGGPWNEQFF. In DNA form, the CDR3 reads TGTGCCAGCAGCTTAGATGCTGGCGGCCCTTGGAATGAGCAGTTCTTC.

About this clonotype: Given a much more abundant clone one base away, this may be a read error. The rearrangement joins TRBV12-3 or TRBV12-4 to TRBJ1-2, with a tentative D call TRBD1 (6 bases). The CDR3 is 14 residues long. V was cut by 6 bases and J by 6 bases, with 17 bases left in between. This CDR3 is CASSLGQIDHGYTF. The CDR3 DNA reads TGTGCCAGCAGCCTCGGACAGATTGACCATGGCTACACCTTC.

The sample holds many counts of this clonotype. The gene calls are TRBV13 and TRBJ2-1, with 9 bases that match TRBD2. CDR3 length equals 15 residues. The germline CDR1 and CDR2 sequences are PRHDT and FYEKMQ (reference sequence). V gave up 7 bases and J gave up 9 bases; unmatched junction bases: 13. CDR3 coding DNA: TGTGCCAGCACCCTAGGAACTAGCGGGTCTGGTGAGCAGTTCTTC. Amino acids: CASTLGTSGSGEQFF. The full variable domain, with the rest looked up from reference TRBV13 and TRBJ2-1, is AAGVIQSPRHLIKEKRETATLKCYPIPRHDTVYWYQQGPGQDPQFLISFYEKMQSDKGSIPDRFSAQQFSDYHSELNMSSLELGDSALYFCASTLGTSGSGEQFFGPGTRLTVL.

This clonotype was counted at least ten times. The J gene is TRBJ2-1, the V gene TRBV5-5; the match to TRBD1 covers 8 bases. Losses at the gene ends were 4 bases for V and 6 bases for J; bases not matched to a gene: 6. Germline lookup yields CDR1 SGHKS and CDR2 YYEKEE (reference sequence). The CDR3 extends over 14 amino acids. CDR3 sequence: CASSAPDRANEQFF. The DNA for the CDR3 is TGTGCCAGCAGCGCGCCGGACAGGGCCAATGAGCAGTTCTTC.

This clonotype was recorded many times. The V and J genes are TRBV5-1 and TRBJ2-1, with TRBD1 matching over 8 bases. Per the germline V gene, CDR1 is SGHRS and CDR2 is YFSETQ. The length of the CDR3 is 17 residues. The trim removed 5 bases at V and 0 bases at J, leaving 10 bases unmatched. This CDR3 is CASRLTGAKSSYNEQFF. CDR3 in DNA: TGCGCCAGCAGACTGACAGGGGCCAAGAGCTCCTACAATGAGCAGTTCTTC.

There are many counts of this clonotype. This chain links TRBV4-1 with TRBJ2-1; 9 bases map to TRBD2. J gave up 4 bases and V 1 base, and 14 bases lay outside the gene matches. Germline values: CDR1 MGHRA, CDR2 YSYEKL. There are 19 residues in the CDR3. The CDR3, as DNA: TGCGCCAGCAGCCAAGTCGGAGGCCTGACTAGCGGATTATACAATGAGCAGTTCTTC. This gives the protein CASSQVGGLTSGLYNEQFF.

This clonotype was counted a few times. J is TRBJ2-3 and V is TRBV20-1, with D perhaps TRBD1 or TRBD2 (5 bases each). V dropped 5 bases and J dropped 6 bases, with 15 bases sitting between them. The germline gives CDR1 DFQATT, CDR2 SNEGSKA (reference sequence). The CDR3 totals 13 residues. The DNA for the CDR3 is TGCAGTGCTTGGGACCAACTGGCGGATACGCAGTATTTT. Encoded protein: CSAWDQLADTQYF.

Many counts were recorded for this clonotype. The chain combines TRBV29-1 with TRBJ2-1; 10 bases align to TRBD1. V was clipped by 5 bases and J by 0 bases; unmatched bases: 13. The germline gives CDR1 SQVTM, CDR2 ANQGSEA. The CDR3 runs 18 residues. As DNA, the CDR3 is TGCAGCGTTCGCGCTGGGACAGGGGTGGCTTACTCCTACAATGAGCAGTTCTTC. Translated: CSVRAGTGVAYSYNEQFF.

This clonotype was seen repeatedly, ten times or more. This rearrangement joins TRBV14 to TRBJ1-2, with D possibly being TRBD1 (6 bases). CDR3 length: 13 residues. In germline, CDR1 is SGHDN, CDR2 FVKESK. The V gene lost 4 bases and the J gene lost 8 bases, with 14 bases spanning the gap. DNA of the CDR3: TGTGCCAGCAGCCCCATCAGGGGATACGGCTACACCTTC. As protein: CASSPIRGYGYTF.

This clonotype came up many times. This chain uses TRBV7-2 with TRBJ2-7; D perhaps matches TRBD2 (5 bases). Germline V gene sequence: CDR1 SGHTA, CDR2 FQGNSA. CDR3 size: 15 residues. Deletions cut 0 bases from V and 4 bases from J, with 13 bases between. The CDR3 here is CASSLAGAEPYEQYF. As DNA, the CDR3 is TGTGCCAGCAGCTTAGCTGGAGCGGAGCCATACGAGCAGTACTTC.

This clonotype was counted only a few times. At one end the junction does not follow the germline gene, possibly because of a read error. This rearrangement joins TRBV5-8 to TRBJ2-7, with D possibly matching TRBD1 (5 bases). The CDR3 length is 12 residues. The V gene's germline CDR1 is SGHTS and CDR2 YDEGEE. The CDR3 DNA reads TGTACCAGCAGACCAGGGCACTACGAGCAGTACTTC. The encoded protein is CTSRPGHYEQYF.

This clonotype occurred many times. The chain has TRBV12-3 or TRBV12-4 and TRBJ1-1; 7 nucleotides match TRBD1. The CDR3 contains 16 residues. With 5 bases clipped from V and 1 base from J, the junction kept 10 bases outside the gene matches. CDR3: CASSPWEGAGNTEAFF. The CDR3 nucleotides are TGTGCCAGCAGTCCATGGGAGGGGGCGGGGAACACTGAAGCTTTCTTT.

This clonotype was seen ten or more times. This chain links TRBV10-1 with TRBJ2-7; maybe TRBD1 (5 bases). V was shortened by 0 bases and J by 2 bases, with 8 bases between the two germline ends. CDR3 size: 14 residues. CDR1 and CDR2 from the germline V gene are WNHNN and SYGVQD (reference sequence). The CDR3 DNA sequence: TGCGCCAGCAGTGAGTCTGGGGCCCCCTACGAGCAGTACTTC. Translating gives CASSESGAPYEQYF.

To note about this clonotype: This may arise from a read error, as a much more abundant clone is one base away. This chain's CDR3 is CASSQGDSSYKEQFF. The DNA of the CDR3 is TGCGCCAGCAGCCAGGGGGACTCTAGCTACAAGGAGCAGTTCTTC. The chain employs TRBV5-1 and TRBJ2-1; D might be TRBD1 (7 bases). The CDR3 is made up of 15 amino acids. Germline V gives CDR1 SGHRS, CDR2 YFSETQ.

This clonotype was counted at least ten times. The chain is built from TRBV7-9 and TRBJ2-1; TRBD1 matches at 9 bases. There are 18 residues in the CDR3. Unmatched junction bases numbered 15, after V lost 8 bases and J lost 1 base. Germline CDR1 SEHNR, CDR2 FQNEAQ (reference sequence). The CDR3 here is CASLKGNIGQGSYNEQFF. CDR3 nucleotides: TGTGCCAGCTTGAAAGGGAATATCGGACAGGGGTCCTACAATGAGCAGTTCTTC.

The genes are TRBV20-1 and TRBJ2-5, with TRBD2 identical over 7 bases. V was clipped by 0 bases and J by 13 bases; unmatched bases: 17. Germline CDR1 and CDR2: DFQATT and SNEGSKA (reference sequence). The CDR3 spans 15 residues. CDR3 nucleotide sequence: TGCAGTGCTAGAGATCATGGTTTACAGCGGGGAGAATGGTACTTC. As protein: CSARDHGLQRGEWYF.

In its sample, this clonotype was seen many times. This chain uses TRBV11-1 with TRBJ2-3; a weak D match, TRBD1 (5 bases). V was shortened by 5 bases and J by 5 bases, with 11 bases between the two germline ends. CDR1 SGHAT and CDR2 FQDESV come from the germline V gene (reference sequence). CDR3 length: 13 amino acids. Here the CDR3 DNA reads TGTGCCAGCAGCCCCACAGGTGGAGATACGCAGTATTTT. Translation gives CASSPTGGDTQYF. The entire variable domain, with the rest obtained from reference TRBV11-1 and TRBJ2-3, is as follows: EAEVAQSPRYKITEKSQAVAFWCDPISGHATLYWYRQILGQGPELLVQFQDESVVDDSQLPKDRFSAERLKGVDSTLKIQPAELGDSAMYLCASSPTGGDTQYFGPGTRLTVL.

Many counts were recorded for this clonotype. J is TRBJ1-4 and V is TRBV11-3, with D possibly being TRBD1 (5 bases). CDR1 is SGHNT, CDR2 YENEEA, per germline. Between the trimmed V and J ends, which lost 5 bases and 7 bases, there was a span of 14 bases. CDR3 size: 14 residues. The CDR3 DNA reads TGTGCCAGCAGCCTCCGGGGGAGGCTTGAAAAACTGTTTTTT. It encodes CASSLRGRLEKLFF.

This clonotype occurred many times. This sequence joins TRBV5-5 and TRBJ1-5, with D hard to call. Germline CDR1 and CDR2: SGHKS and YYEKEE (reference sequence). The CDR3 runs to 14 residues. V lost 4 bases, J lost 4 bases, and 12 bases lay in between. The DNA of the CDR3 is TGTGCCAGCAGCCAAAGTCGGAGAAATCAGCCCCAGCATTTT. This codes for CASSQSRRNQPQHF. Drawing the rest from reference TRBV5-5 and TRBJ1-5, the complete variable domain is DAGVTQSPTHLIKTRGQQVTLRCSPISGHKSVSWYQQVLGQGPQFIFQYYEKEERGRGNFPDRFSARQFPNYSSELNVNALLLGDSALYLCASSQSRRNQPQHFGDGTRLSIL.

This clonotype was picked up many times. The J gene is TRBJ2-1, the V gene TRBV7-9; tentatively, D is TRBD2 (5 bases). CDR1 is SEHNR, CDR2 FQNEAQ, per germline (reference sequence). The CDR3 contains 13 residues. The CDR3 DNA is TGTGCAACGAGGGCAGTTTCCTACAATGAGCAGTTCTTC. Translated: CATRAVSYNEQFF.

This clonotype appeared many times. Here the CDR3 reads CASSPPGLADLYEQYF. CDR3 bases: TGTGCCAGCAGCCCCCCCGGACTAGCGGATCTCTACGAGCAGTACTTC. This chain joins TRBV11-3 and TRBJ2-7; 10 positions agree with TRBD2. V trimming: 5 bases; J trimming: 3 bases; junction bases outside the gene matches: 10. Germline V gene sequence: CDR1 SGHNT, CDR2 YENEEA. The CDR3 loop spans 16 amino acids.

The table lists this clonotype with a few counts. The chain uses TRBV20-1 and TRBJ2-1, with 9 bases aligning to TRBD2. Trimming removed 6 bases from V and 5 bases from J; junction bases left unmatched: 11. The CDR3 spans 15 residues. Germline V gene data show CDR1 as DFQATT and CDR2 as SNEGSKA (reference sequence). CDR3 region: CSAPVGSGGHNEQFF. The CDR3 DNA reads TGCAGTGCCCCCGTTGGTAGCGGGGGCCACAATGAGCAGTTCTTC.

In its sample, this clonotype was seen many times. The rearrangement joins TRBV11-2 to TRBJ2-7; 8 bases are shared with TRBD1. CDR3 length: 15 amino acids. Germline lookup yields CDR1 SGHAT and CDR2 FQNNGV. The trim removed 4 bases at V and 2 bases at J, leaving 7 bases unmatched. DNA for the CDR3: TGTGCCAGCAGCTGGCGGGGACAGGCGGCCTACGAGCAGTACTTC. It codes for CASSWRGQAAYEQYF.

At least ten counts were recorded for this clonotype. The V and J genes are TRBV20-1 and TRBJ2-3, with TRBD2 matching over 10 bases. This CDR3 region has 17 residues. Germline CDR1 and CDR2: DFQATT and SNEGSKA (reference sequence). Unmatched junction bases numbered 10, after V lost 0 bases and J lost 4 bases. CDR3 DNA sequence: TGCAGTGCTAGAGATCGGAGCGGGAGGGCAGTAGCAGATACGCAGTATTTT. It is translated as CSARDRSGRAVADTQYF.

This clonotype has more than one count but fewer than ten. Possible read error: a much larger clone is one base away. No conserved phenylalanine or tryptophan ends this CDR3, so it is likely a read error. J is TRBJ2-1 and V is TRBV30; TRBD2 matches 9 bases. CDR1 is GTSNPN, CDR2 SVGIG, per germline (reference sequence). This CDR3 has 15 residues. V was pared by 0 bases and J by 9 bases, with 9 bases of the junction left unmatched. The CDR3 nucleotides are TGTGCCTGGAGTGTCCCCAGCGGGAGGTTCTCTGAGCAGTTCCTC. It translates to CAWSVPSGRFSEQFL.

This clonotype was observed a handful of times. V usage is TRBV5-1 and J usage is TRBJ1-4; TRBD1 agrees at 7 bases. The trim removed 5 bases at V and 5 bases at J, leaving 9 bases unmatched. The length of the CDR3 is 15 residues. Germline CDR1 is SGHRS and CDR2 is YFSETQ. The CDR3: CASSMTEGGNEKLFF. The CDR3 DNA sequence: TGCGCCAGCAGTATGACGGAAGGGGGCAATGAAAAACTGTTTTTT.